These T cell receptor beta chains were read from a single sample in a study of molecular identifiers for immune sequencing clone quantification. TCRdb re-called the PCR reads through MiXCR, storing one row per CDR3 protein. The table lists 53,000 or so distinct CDR3 sequences, just over 35% of them singletons. The sequencing input was naive CD8+ T cells from blood, with Jurkat cell RNA spiked in. The receptor source for this set is a human donor in good health. Some libraries in this study had Jurkat cell RNA spiked in. The CDR3 runs from the conserved cysteine through the conserved F or W. The D gene is left open where the match is weak. Clone size appears in some rows only: once, few, many, or a class for an expanded clone.

d_gene	abundance	v_gene	j_gene	CDR3aa	CDR3nt
.	few	TRBV4-3	TRBJ2-2	CASSQGRTGELFF	TGCGCCAGCAGCCAAGGGAGGACCGGGGAGCTGTTTTTT
.	.	TRBV28	TRBJ2-4	CASSFAVAKNIQYF	TGTGCCAGCAGTTTCGCGGTAGCCAAAAACATTCAGTACTTC
TRBD1	.	TRBV7-9	TRBJ2-7	CVSSSRAGTGAYEQYF	TGTGTCAGCAGCTCGCGCGCCGGGACAGGGGCTTACGAGCAGTACTTC
TRBD2	.	TRBV7-9	TRBJ2-7	CASSLVGRGLGEQYF	TGTGCCAGCAGCTTGGTGGGGAGGGGCCTTGGCGAGCAGTACTTC
.	many	TRBV7-6	TRBJ2-4	CASSLSSGLTKNIQYF	TGTGCCAGCAGCCTCTCCTCAGGGTTAACCAAAAACATTCAGTACTTC
.	.	TRBV25-1	TRBJ2-5	CASSARETQYF	TGTGCCAGCAGTGCCCGAGAGACCCAGTACTTC
.	many	TRBV29-1	TRBJ2-3	CSVVTGTSTDTQYF	TGCAGCGTCGTAACTGGGACTAGCACAGATACGCAGTATTTT
.	few	TRBV9	TRBJ2-3	CASSAPGGPQMLTDTQYF	TGTGCCAGCAGCGCCCCCGGAGGACCCCAAATGCTCACAGATACGCAGTATTTT
TRBD2	many	TRBV15	TRBJ2-3	CATSGLAGPTDTQYF	TGTGCCACCAGCGGCTTAGCGGGACCCACAGATACGCAGTATTTT
TRBD1	.	TRBV24-1	TRBJ2-5	CATSDSGQFEETQYF	TGTGCCACCAGTGATTCGGGACAGTTTGAAGAGACCCAGTACTTC
.	.	TRBV4-3	TRBJ2-2	CASSPKPSGANTGELFF	TGCGCCAGCAGCCCCAAACCCTCGGGAGCGAACACCGGGGAGCTGTTTTTT
TRBD2	.	TRBV3-1	TRBJ2-1	CASSPPGLVLGEQSF	TGTGCCAGCAGCCCACCCGGACTAGTCCTCGGTGAGCAGTCCTTC
.	few	TRBV2	TRBJ2-7	CASRPGRDSFTYEQYF	TGTGCCAGCAGGCCCGGGCGTGACAGCTTTACCTACGAGCAGTACTTC
TRBD2	.	TRBV6-2/TRBV6-3	TRBJ2-5	CASSYSGLASETQYF	TGTGCCAGCAGTTACTCAGGACTAGCATCAGAGACCCAGTACTTC
.	few	TRBV11-3	TRBJ2-1	CASSLDPYNEQFF	TGTGCCAGCAGCTTAGACCCCTACAATGAGCAGTTCTTC
.	many	TRBV20-1	TRBJ2-7	CSARVPPQSYEQYF	TGCAGTGCTAGAGTACCTCCTCAATCCTACGAGCAGTACTTC
TRBD1	.	TRBV11-1	TRBJ2-7	CASSLVPGQGSHEQYF	TGTGCCAGCAGCTTAGTTCCGGGACAGGGTTCCCACGAGCAGTACTTC
.	.	TRBV10-3	TRBJ2-7	CAISESIGPFSEQYF	TGTGCCATCAGTGAGTCGATCGGACCCTTCTCCGAGCAGTACTTC
.	.	TRBV4-1	TRBJ2-5	CASSQAGVTVQETQYF	TGCGCCAGCAGCCAAGCTGGGGTGACAGTACAAGAGACCCAGTACTTC
.	.	TRBV3-1	TRBJ2-5	CASSQDRPDEGLETQYF	TGTGCCAGCAGCCAAGACAGGCCGGATGAGGGATTAGAGACCCAGTACTTC
.	.	TRBV2	TRBJ2-6	CASRGPISGANVLTF	TGTGCCAGCAGAGGACCTATCTCTGGGGCCAACGTCCTGACTTTC
.	many	TRBV24-1	TRBJ1-5	CATSDAPHQPQHF	TGTGCCACCAGTGATGCCCCCCATCAGCCCCAGCATTTT
.	few	TRBV28	TRBJ2-3	CALGDLQFTQYF	TGTGCCCTGGGCGACCTTCAGTTTACGCAGTATTTT
.	many	TRBV28	TRBJ2-6	CASSSPPSAGAPYRTGANVLTF	TGTGCCAGCAGTTCTCCACCATCGGCCGGGGCGCCCTATCGAACCGGGGCCAACGTCCTGACTTTC
.	.	TRBV27	TRBJ2-7	CASSLVGGSYEQYF	TGTGCCAGCAGTTTAGTGGGCGGTAGCTACGAGCAGTACTTC
.	.	TRBV27	TRBJ2-5	CASSLGRQVHF	TGTGCCAGCTCACTGGGGAGACAGGTCCACTTC
.	.	TRBV7-9	TRBJ2-7	CASSPADSQSSYEQYF	TGTGCCAGCAGCCCGGCGGACAGCCAGAGCTCCTACGAGCAGTACTTC
TRBD2	few	TRBV20-1	TRBJ2-7	CSARTSGRYEQYF	TGCAGTGCTAGAACTAGCGGGAGATACGAGCAGTACTTC
TRBD2	.	TRBV2	TRBJ2-1	CASRGLGASGSGEQFF	TGTGCCAGCAGGGGCTTGGGGGCTAGCGGGAGCGGTGAGCAGTTCTTC
TRBD1	.	TRBV2	TRBJ1-2	CATVDRANYGYTF	TGTGCCACTGTGGACAGGGCGAACTATGGCTACACCTTC
.	few	TRBV27	TRBJ2-7	CASSLRGPLYEQYF	TGTGCCAGCAGTTTGAGGGGACCTCTCTACGAGCAGTACTTC
TRBD1	.	TRBV9	TRBJ2-7	CASSAGTGTYEQYF	TGTGCCAGCAGCGCGGGGACAGGGACCTACGAGCAGTACTTC
.	.	TRBV5-8	TRBJ2-7	CASSPGGAGFHEQYF	TGTGCCAGCAGCCCTGGGGGGGCAGGGTTTCACGAGCAGTACTTC
.	.	TRBV5-6	TRBJ1-2	CASSFIDYGYTF	TGTGCCAGCAGCTTTATAGACTATGGCTACACCTTC
.	.	TRBV19	TRBJ2-3	CASSIGLTSTDTQYF	TGTGCCAGTAGTATTGGTCTGACTAGCACAGATACGCAGTATTTT
.	.	TRBV27	TRBJ1-1	CASSLSSLRMNTEAFF	TGTGCCAGCAGTTTATCAAGTCTCCGGATGAACACTGAAGCTTTCTTT
.	.	TRBV6-2/TRBV6-3	TRBJ2-3	CASSYSEDPRSIADTRYF	TGTGCCAGCAGTTACTCCGAGGACCCCCGCTCAATTGCCGATACGCGGTATTTT
.	few	TRBV11-2	TRBJ2-1	CASSSLTEEQFF	TGTGCCAGCAGCTCCCTCACGGAAGAGCAGTTCTTC
.	.	TRBV19	TRBJ2-7	CASSILADQSYEQYF	TGTGCCAGTAGTATTCTGGCAGACCAGTCCTACGAGCAGTACTTC
.	.	TRBV6-2/TRBV6-3	TRBJ2-7	CASSPDGFNEQYF	TGTGCCAGCAGCCCGGACGGTTTTAACGAGCAGTACTTC
.	many	TRBV7-2	TRBJ1-5	CASSPRGIRQPQHF	TGTGCCAGCAGCCCTAGGGGGATTCGTCAGCCCCAGCATTTT